The 8 T cell receptor beta chains presented below share a single source sample, sequenced in a study of cytomegalovirus exposure and HLA in healthy donors. TCRdb's copy holds only in-frame clones and misses some; the assay was immunoSEQ multiplex PCR. The sample consists of some 140,000 clones, roughly 90% of them appearing once. Sequencing was done on a sample of PBMCs. The receptor set was obtained from a man younger than 35 in good health and CMV-seropositive.

The genes are TRBV27 and TRBJ1-1; no firm D call. V was pared by 5 bases and J by 0 bases, with 7 bases between. The germline gives CDR1 MNHEY, CDR2 SMNVEV (reference sequence). The CDR3 is 13 residues long. CDR3 in DNA: TGTGCCAGCAGTAACAGTCTGAACACTGAAGCTTTCTTT. Translating it yields CASSNSLNTEAFF.

This chain joins TRBV7-2 and TRBJ2-1; the D is unclear. Trimming took off 1 base at V and 3 bases at J, with 10 bases between the two ends. Germline assignment: CDR1 SGHTA and CDR2 FQGNSA. The CDR3 totals 15 residues. The CDR3 bases are TGTGCCAGCAGCTTAGTTTGGCCCCTCTACAATGAGCAGTTCTTC. This sequence encodes CASSLVWPLYNEQFF.

The V and J genes are TRBV7-2 and TRBJ1-2; D unclear. Germline V gives CDR1 SGHTA, CDR2 FQGNSA. Trimming pared 4 bases from V and 4 bases from J, leaving 13 bases between. This CDR3 spans 14 amino acids. CDR3 region: CASSSGRVGYGYTF. CDR3 in DNA: TGTGCCAGCAGCTCCGGTCGGGTGGGCTATGGCTACACCTTC.

The chain joins TRBV7-9 to TRBJ2-7, with TRBD1 matching over 8 bases. The CDR3 has 14 amino acids. Trimming took 4 bases from V and 2 from J; bases not matched to a gene: 4. The germline V gene has CDR1 SEHNR and CDR2 FQNEAQ (reference sequence). CDR3 in DNA: TGTGCCAGCAGCTCCGGACAGGGCCCCTACGAGCAGTACTTC. It specifies CASSSGQGPYEQYF.

The genes are TRBV5-5 and TRBJ2-7; 11 nucleotides agree with TRBD2. Germline assignment: CDR1 SGHKS and CDR2 YYEKEE (reference sequence). The CDR3 covers 15 residues. The trim removed 1 base at V and 4 bases at J, leaving 4 bases unmatched. The CDR3 DNA follows: TGTGCCAGCAGCTTGTTTCCTAGCGGGGGGTACGAGCAGTACTTC. Translated, it gives CASSLFPSGGYEQYF.

This clone was observed once. V is TRBV9 and J is TRBJ1-2; 9 bases are shared with TRBD1. CDR3 length equals 16 residues. CDR1 and CDR2 from the germline V gene are SGDLS and YYNGEE. The trim removed 3 bases at V and 7 bases at J, leaving 13 bases unmatched. In DNA form, the CDR3 reads TGTGCCAGCAGCGGGGACCCGGGACAGGGCTCGGGTGGCTACACCTTC. Its translation: CASSGDPGQGSGGYTF.

This sequence joins TRBV19 and TRBJ2-2, with 8 bases fitting TRBD1. CDR1 and CDR2 (germline): LNHDA, SQIVND (reference sequence). The trim removed 7 bases at V and 7 bases at J, leaving 8 bases unmatched. The CDR3 contains 14 residues. Written as DNA, the CDR3 is TGTGCCAGTAAAATCGACAGGGGAATCGGGGAGCTGTTTTTT. This sequence encodes CASKIDRGIGELFF.

This clone was observed once. The rearrangement uses TRBV30 and TRBJ1-5; TRBD1 is a possible D gene (5 bases). V was trimmed by 4 bases and J by 3 bases, leaving 13 bases between them. The CDR3 contains 14 residues. In germline, CDR1 is GTSNPN, CDR2 SVGIG (reference sequence). This CDR3 is CAWNTGPLNQPQHF. The CDR3 nucleotides are TGTGCCTGGAATACAGGCCCCCTCAATCAGCCCCAGCATTTT.